This entry concerns a single TCR beta chain. This CDR3 has 14 residues. Per the germline V gene, CDR1 is LNHDA and CDR2 is SQIVND (reference sequence). Trimming stripped 7 bases from V and 0 bases from J, with 9 bases between. This sample is drawn from a study of blood T cell repertoires in COVID-19. Across the whole study: Some COVID-19 samples were acute and others convalescent; all came from the United States, Italy and Spain.

Here immunoSEQ multiplex PCR was the method, and the copy in TCRdb shows in-frame clones only, minus some. The repertoire has approximately 270,000 clones, about 85% of them found once; the top ten carry 0.75% to 0.95%. Seattle patients were enrolled while actively infected and followed longitudinally. The sequence came from a human donor with COVID-19, enrolled during active disease. The donor label of this sample is uncertain. Sequenced sample: peripheral blood. This chain joins TRBV19 and TRBJ1-4; D not resolved. CDR3 amino acids: CASKVAATNEKLFF. CDR3 sequence (DNA): TGTGCCAGTAAGGTAGCGGCAACTAATGAAAAACTGTTTTTT.